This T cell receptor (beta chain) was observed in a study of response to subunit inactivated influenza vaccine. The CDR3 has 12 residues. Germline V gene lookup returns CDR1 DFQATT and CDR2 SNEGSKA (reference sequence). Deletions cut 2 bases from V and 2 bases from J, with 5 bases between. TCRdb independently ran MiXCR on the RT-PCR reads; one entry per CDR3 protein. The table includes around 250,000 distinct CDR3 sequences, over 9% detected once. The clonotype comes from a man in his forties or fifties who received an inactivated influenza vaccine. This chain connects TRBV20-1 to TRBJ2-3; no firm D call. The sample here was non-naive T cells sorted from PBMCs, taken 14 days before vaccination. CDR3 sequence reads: CSARSITDTQYF. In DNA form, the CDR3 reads TGCAGTGCTAGATCCATCACAGATACGCAGTATTTT.